This T cell receptor (beta chain) was documented in a study of shared clonotypes between healthy human individuals. Germline V CDR1 and CDR2: SGHRS, YFSETQ. The J segment lost 3 bases and the V segment lost 8 bases, leaving 5 bases of the junction unmatched. This CDR3 is built from 15 residues. It was at deep level that the assay was run. It was across several immunoSEQ plates that each subset's genomic DNA was evenly split. Produced via immunoSEQ multiplex PCR; TCRdb's table is partial and in-frame only. Of 500,000 to 650,000 clones in the sample, around 81% were seen once. This clone was recorded once.

The source of this sequence is a woman in her 40s in good health. Some clones in this sample may be carry-over from other donors' samples. The sample consisted of PBMCs. This chain connects TRBV5-1 to TRBJ2-1; 13 bases match TRBD2. This CDR3 is CASSGTSGVYNEQFF. The CDR3, as DNA: TGCGCCAGTTCCGGGACTAGCGGGGTCTACAATGAGCAGTTCTTC.